This T cell receptor (beta chain) was obtained from a study of blood T cell repertoires in COVID-19. Overall study context: The origin of the acute and convalescent COVID-19 samples was the United States, Italy and Spain. In each case, the material was cDNA or gDNA derived from T cells, B-cell-depleted T cells, or PBMCs.

In the authors' methods: Amplified reference gene primers provided the basis for estimating nucleated cell counts. Sequenced by immunoSEQ multiplex PCR; TCRdb stores in-frame clones only, minus some. V and J calls and clone size follow that table, whereas D and trimming were derived from the DNA. The table lists some 290,000 clones, around 90% of them singletons, with roughly 2% in the top ten. The V segment lost 7 bases and the J segment 6 bases; nucleotides outside the gene matches: 16. CDR1 and CDR2 (germline): SNHLY, FYNNEI. This CDR3 contains 17 residues. The sample was peripheral blood. The clonotype was recovered from a woman between 45 and 60 years old who had recovered from COVID-19. J is TRBJ2-1 and V is TRBV2, with TRBD2 matching 9 bases. The CDR3 DNA reads TGTGCCAGCAACGAGCGGCGGGAGGGCCTTTTCGGCAATGAGCAGTTCTTC. Protein: CASNERREGLFGNEQFF.